Sequencing of this T cell receptor beta chain was carried out in a study of T cell responses to AZD1222 COVID-19 vaccine. Study-level results: Reportedly, nearly half of unique spike TCRs recognized epitopes outside B.1.351/B.1.1.7 mutations. Spike-specific TCR breadth and depth both grew after two AZD1222 doses.

Trimming removed 3 bases from V and 3 bases from J, with 15 bases in between. Germline values: CDR1 SGHTA, CDR2 FQGNSA. This CDR3 has 15 residues. Repertoires were generated with immunoSEQ multiplex PCR, while TCRdb's copy carries only in-frame clones and drops some. In the table there are some 64,000 clones, roughly 87% of which are singletons. As to this clone: Its antigen is not known.

The starting material was peripheral blood, obtained on day 0 of AZD1222 vaccination. The genes are TRBV7-2 and TRBJ2-7; no definite D call. The sequence was collected from an adult in good health. As DNA, the CDR3 is TGTGCCAGCAGCTTGATCCCACAAGAGTTCTACGAGCAGTACTTC. It specifies CASSLIPQEFYEQYF. Based on the CDR3 plus reference TRBV7-2 and TRBJ2-7, the full variable domain is GAGVSQSPSNKVTEKGKDVELRCDPISGHTALYWYRQSLGQGLEFLIYFQGNSAPDKSGLPSDRFSAERTGGSVSTLTIQRTQQEDSAVYLCASSLIPQEFYEQYFGPGTRLTVT.